The rows below give T cell receptor beta chains drawn from one sample of a study of immune cell composition in non-small cell lung cancer. Sequenced by immunoSEQ multiplex PCR; TCRdb stores in-frame clones only, minus some. Of under 6,500 clones listed, 71% are singletons. The sample was non-adjacent lung tissue. These receptors were collected from a human donor with non-small cell lung cancer. Both conserved end residues are part of each CDR3. The order of the fields is clone size, V gene, D gene, J gene, CDR3 DNA, CDR3 protein. The D gene is left open where the match is weak. Rows give clone size only sometimes, using once, few, many, or a class for an expanded clone.

abundance: .
v_gene: TRBV5-6
d_gene: .
j_gene: TRBJ1-5
CDR3nt: TGTGCCAGCAGCTTCGGGGGGCGGACTGTTAATCAGCCCCAGCATTTT
CDR3aa: CASSFGGRTVNQPQHF

abundance: .
v_gene: TRBV19
d_gene: TRBD1
j_gene: TRBJ2-1
CDR3nt: TGTGCCAGTAGTACGCCGGGACAGGGGGACAATGAGCAGTTCTTC
CDR3aa: CASSTPGQGDNEQFF

abundance: .
v_gene: TRBV5-1
d_gene: TRBD2
j_gene: TRBJ2-5
CDR3nt: TGCGCCAGCAGCTCACTAGCGGGGGAACAAGAGACCCAGTACTTC
CDR3aa: CASSSLAGEQETQYF

abundance: few
v_gene: TRBV2
d_gene: TRBD1
j_gene: TRBJ1-5
CDR3nt: TGTGCCAGCAGTGGTCCGGGACAGGGAATCCGCGGAAATCAGCCCCAGCATTTT
CDR3aa: CASSGPGQGIRGNQPQHF

abundance: .
v_gene: TRBV7-3
d_gene: TRBD2
j_gene: TRBJ2-3
CDR3nt: TGTGCCAGCAGCCCAGCGGCTAGCGGGGGTAGTTACCCGTTCACAGATACGCAGTATTTT
CDR3aa: CASSPAASGGSYPFTDTQYF

abundance: once
v_gene: TRBV4-2
d_gene: .
j_gene: TRBJ2-1
CDR3nt: TGTGCCAGCAGCCAAGATTCTCCCCTAGCCAATGAGCAGTTCTTC
CDR3aa: CASSQDSPLANEQFF

abundance: once
v_gene: TRBV11-2
d_gene: TRBD1
j_gene: TRBJ2-7
CDR3nt: TGTGCCAGCAGCTTAGATGTTTGGGCAGGGGGTGGCCACGAGCAGTACTTC
CDR3aa: CASSLDVWAGGGHEQYF

abundance: .
v_gene: TRBV30
d_gene: .
j_gene: TRBJ1-6
CDR3nt: TGTGCCTGGAGAGCCTTCCTGGGAGATCCAAATAATTCACCCCTCCACTTT
CDR3aa: CAWRAFLGDPNNSPLHF

abundance: .
v_gene: TRBV4-3
d_gene: TRBD1
j_gene: TRBJ1-6
CDR3nt: TGCGCCAGCAGCCAAGATTACAGGGGCGCCCAAAATTCACCCCTCCACTTT
CDR3aa: CASSQDYRGAQNSPLHF

abundance: few
v_gene: TRBV28
d_gene: .
j_gene: TRBJ1-5
CDR3nt: TGTGCCAGCTGTAATCGGGGAGGGGTTCAGCCCCAGCATTTT
CDR3aa: CASCNRGGVQPQHF

abundance: .
v_gene: TRBV25-1
d_gene: .
j_gene: TRBJ2-1
CDR3nt: TGTGCCAGCAGGACCGGGACACGAGTAGACAATGAGCAGTTCTTC
CDR3aa: CASRTGTRVDNEQFF

abundance: few
v_gene: TRBV11-3
d_gene: .
j_gene: TRBJ1-1
CDR3nt: TGTGCCAGCAGCTTCCAGGGGAACACTGAAGCTTTCTTT
CDR3aa: CASSFQGNTEAFF

abundance: .
v_gene: TRBV5-1
d_gene: .
j_gene: TRBJ1-2
CDR3nt: TGCGCCAGCAGCTCTGACAAAGGCTATGGCTACACCTTC
CDR3aa: CASSSDKGYGYTF

abundance: .
v_gene: TRBV9
d_gene: .
j_gene: TRBJ2-5
CDR3nt: TGTGCCAGCAGCGTACAGGCGGGCAGTCAAGAGACCCAGTACTTC
CDR3aa: CASSVQAGSQETQYF

abundance: .
v_gene: TRBV7-8
d_gene: TRBD2
j_gene: TRBJ2-1
CDR3nt: TGTGCCAGCAGCTTGTCTAGCGGGGGTAATGAGCAGTTCTTC
CDR3aa: CASSLSSGGNEQFF

abundance: large
v_gene: TRBV7-2
d_gene: .
j_gene: TRBJ2-2
CDR3nt: TGTGCCAGCAGCCCACAGGTGATCGGGGAGCTGTTTTTT
CDR3aa: CASSPQVIGELFF

abundance: .
v_gene: TRBV7-9
d_gene: .
j_gene: TRBJ1-1
CDR3nt: TGTGCCAGCTTCCTAGGGGTTGCGAACACTGAAGCCTTCTTT
CDR3aa: CASFLGVANTEAFF

abundance: .
v_gene: TRBV2
d_gene: TRBD2
j_gene: TRBJ2-1
CDR3nt: TGTGCCAGCAGTCCCTTAGCGGGGGGGCCTTACAATGAGCAGTTCTTC
CDR3aa: CASSPLAGGPYNEQFF

abundance: .
v_gene: TRBV4-2
d_gene: .
j_gene: TRBJ2-1
CDR3nt: TGTGCCAGCAGTCAGGGATTCTACAATGAGCAGTTCTTC
CDR3aa: CASSQGFYNEQFF

abundance: .
v_gene: TRBV30
d_gene: .
j_gene: TRBJ2-3
CDR3nt: TGTGCCTGGAAGGGGAACACAGATACGCAGTATTTT
CDR3aa: CAWKGNTDTQYF

abundance: .
v_gene: TRBV5-1
d_gene: .
j_gene: TRBJ2-2
CDR3nt: TGCGCCAGCAGCATAAAACAGGGGAACACCGGGGAGCTGTTTTTT
CDR3aa: CASSIKQGNTGELFF

abundance: .
v_gene: TRBV9
d_gene: TRBD1
j_gene: TRBJ2-2
CDR3nt: TGTGCCAGCAGCGAAGGGACAGGGACGACCGGGGAGCTGTTTTTT
CDR3aa: CASSEGTGTTGELFF

abundance: .
v_gene: TRBV5-4
d_gene: TRBD2
j_gene: TRBJ2-2
CDR3nt: TGTGCCAGCAGCTTGGACGGGGGGACGAACACCGGGGAGCTGTTTTTT
CDR3aa: CASSLDGGTNTGELFF

abundance: .
v_gene: TRBV9
d_gene: .
j_gene: TRBJ1-2
CDR3nt: TGTGCCAGCAGCGTACAGGGTGGCTATGGCTACACCTTC
CDR3aa: CASSVQGGYGYTF

abundance: .
v_gene: TRBV5-1
d_gene: .
j_gene: TRBJ2-2
CDR3nt: TGCGCCAGCAGCCGGGGGACGGTGAACACCGGGGAGCTGTTTTTT
CDR3aa: CASSRGTVNTGELFF

abundance: medium-sized
v_gene: TRBV7-8
d_gene: .
j_gene: TRBJ1-5
CDR3nt: TGTGCCAGCAGCTTACCGAGGGAGCGTCAGCCCCAGCATTTT
CDR3aa: CASSLPRERQPQHF

abundance: .
v_gene: TRBV7-2
d_gene: TRBD2
j_gene: TRBJ2-7
CDR3nt: TGTGCCAGCAGCCCACTAGCGTCTAATTACGAGCAGTACTTC
CDR3aa: CASSPLASNYEQYF

abundance: .
v_gene: TRBV19
d_gene: .
j_gene: TRBJ2-7
CDR3nt: TGTGCCAGTAGTACCACGCAGGGTTACGAGCAGTACTTC
CDR3aa: CASSTTQGYEQYF

abundance: .
v_gene: TRBV4-3
d_gene: TRBD2
j_gene: TRBJ2-7
CDR3nt: TGCGCCAGCAGCGGGGGGCTAGCGGGGTACGAGCAGTACTTC
CDR3aa: CASSGGLAGYEQYF

abundance: .
v_gene: TRBV7-3
d_gene: .
j_gene: TRBJ2-2
CDR3nt: TGTGCCAGCAGCTCGGACAGACTCGGGGTCACCGGGGAGCTGTTTTTT
CDR3aa: CASSSDRLGVTGELFF

abundance: .
v_gene: TRBV7-2
d_gene: .
j_gene: TRBJ1-5
CDR3nt: TGTGCCAGCAGCCGAGGGGGGGCTGGAAGCAATCAGCCCCAGCATTTT
CDR3aa: CASSRGGAGSNQPQHF

abundance: once
v_gene: TRBV9
d_gene: TRBD2
j_gene: TRBJ2-3
CDR3nt: TGTGCCAGCAGCCCTCGACTAGCAGGGAGCACAGATACGCAGTATTTT
CDR3aa: CASSPRLAGSTDTQYF